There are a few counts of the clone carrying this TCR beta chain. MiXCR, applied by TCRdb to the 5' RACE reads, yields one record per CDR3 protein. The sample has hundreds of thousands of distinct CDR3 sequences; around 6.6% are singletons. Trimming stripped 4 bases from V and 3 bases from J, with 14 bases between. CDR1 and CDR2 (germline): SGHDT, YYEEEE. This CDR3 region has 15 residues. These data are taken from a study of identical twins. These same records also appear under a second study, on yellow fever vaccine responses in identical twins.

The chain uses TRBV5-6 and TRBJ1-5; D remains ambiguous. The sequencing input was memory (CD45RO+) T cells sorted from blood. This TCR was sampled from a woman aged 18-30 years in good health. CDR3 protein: CASSLGWTINQPQHF. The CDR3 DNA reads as TGTGCCAGCAGCCTGGGTTGGACGATCAATCAGCCCCAGCATTTT.